The rows below give T cell receptor beta chains drawn from one sample of a study of shared clonotypes between healthy human individuals. The table came from immunoSEQ multiplex PCR; TCRdb's copy has only in-frame clones and leaves some out. The data contain around 2.1 million clones, about 94% of them singletons. The source material was naive CD4+ T cells sorted from blood. The receptors derive from a man aged 18-30 years in good health. Both conserved end residues are trimmed from each CDR3. Each record gives: V gene, CDR3 protein.

TRBV5-4	ASSLSMSVALETQY
TRBV4-1	ASSQEATGVTTGELF
TRBV28	ASSLGDRGNQPQH
TRBV5-1	ASSFPELTDTQY
TRBV6-5	ASSYSLDRASYGYT
TRBV7-2	ASSLPVYNEQF
TRBV27	ASSLTGGTSGSYEQY
TRBV10-3	AITPAPGIDGYT
TRBV6-6	ASSLRDRVINEQF
TRBV6-5	ASSGQGNSPLH
TRBV6-5	ASSSSGSSYEQY
TRBV4-3	ASSQGLAGVNEQF
TRBV30	AWRERLSYEQY
TRBV2	ASSGTGLAGSELF